This T cell receptor (beta chain) was sequenced for a study of cytomegalovirus exposure and HLA in healthy donors. The overall study: Among the roughly 400 genotyped donors, around 85% were placed in the Caucasian-associated ancestry cluster.

PCR involved 60 Vbeta and 13 Jbeta primers. Profiling relied on immunoSEQ multiplex PCR, and the TCRdb table lists in-frame clones only, not all of them. The sample has roughly 220,000 clones; 75% to 90% are singletons. Trimming cost V 6 bases and J 5 bases, with 8 bases left between them. CDR1 is KGHSH, CDR2 LQKENI, per germline. CDR3 length: 12 amino acids. Each of the donors was a healthy bone marrow donor. Points from the study as a whole: In an earlier analysis, about 87% or about 30%: the productive usage of most TCR beta V segments. For TCR beta chains, V- and J-gene trimming was later linked to a missense DCLRE1C variant.

The table lists this clone with a few counts. Its specificity is not known. The receptor was derived from a middle-aged woman in good health and CMV-seronegative. The chain carries TRBV18 and TRBJ2-1; D ambiguous. The material sequenced was PBMCs. This CDR3 reads CASSPVHNEQFF. CDR3 nucleotide sequence: TGTGCCAGCTCCCCTGTTCACAATGAGCAGTTCTTC.